This entry features one T cell receptor beta chain sequence. The antigen is undetermined. Sequencing used immunoSEQ multiplex PCR; TCRdb keeps in-frame clones, though not all of them. Counted here are about 140,000 clones, approximately 94% occurring once; the ten biggest clones make up roughly 9%. The data stem from a study of T cell responses to AZD1222 COVID-19 vaccine. Study conclusions and caveats: Every sample of the repertoires postdated the peak T cell response. Donors were chiefly white British, with a greater number of females, and clonal diversity was perhaps underestimated. Nearly half of unique spike-specific TCRs reportedly avoided B.1.351 and B.1.1.7 mutated regions. CD4 TCRs linked to vaccination spanned spike, dominating at 160-218 and 743-854.

Sequencing was performed on peripheral blood, taken on day 0 of AZD1222 vaccination. The sequence was obtained from an adult in good health.

The CDR3 DNA follows: TGTGCCAGCAGTATGGACCCAGGGGGGGAAAAACTGTTTTTT. It yields the protein CASSMDPGGEKLFF. This sequence joins TRBV5-6 and TRBJ1-4; TRBD1 matches at 7 bases. Germline V lookup: CDR1 SGHDT, CDR2 YYEEEE. The junction had 9 bases not matched to a gene; V was cut back by 5 bases and J by 8 bases. The CDR3 contains 14 residues.